This T cell receptor (beta chain) originates from a study of cytomegalovirus exposure and HLA in healthy donors. The study, taken as a whole, reports: Altogether, 164 TCR beta chains were recorded as cytomegalovirus-associated.

Profiling relied on immunoSEQ multiplex PCR, and the TCRdb table lists in-frame clones only, not all of them. The table has 100,000 to 150,000 clones, about 96% seen once; the top ten hold less than 2%. V was shortened by 5 bases and J by 9 bases, with 11 bases between the two germline ends. The CDR3 has 11 amino acids. CDR1 is SQVTM and CDR2 is ANQGSEA in the germline V gene. As for this clone: Its target is unknown.

Sequences were obtained from PBMCs. The chain is built from TRBV29-1 and TRBJ2-1; tentative D call: TRBD2 (6 bases). The sequence derives from a man aged 18 to 29 in good health and CMV-seronegative. The CDR3 spells CSVTLGGEQFF. The CDR3 DNA reads TGCAGCGTTACTCTCGGGGGTGAGCAGTTCTTC.